Shown below are 23 T cell receptor beta chains from a single sample sequenced in a study of T cell responses to AZD1222 COVID-19 vaccine (dated by TCRdb to the early 2020s). The time point label of this sample denotes: baseline before first vaccination. Library creation used the immunoSEQ multiplex PCR assay. TCRdb limited this immuneACCESS table to in-frame rearrangements with V and J called. A share of clones is missing; checked studies link under half to unresolved V genes, and the rest is unexplained. The sample profile shows around 150,000 clones; 94% of them were found once. In total, the top ten clones hold about 0.6% of the sample. Material: peripheral blood, obtained on day 0 of AZD1222 vaccination. Every receptor here comes from an adult in good health.

This sequence joins TRBV5-1 and TRBJ1-1; D remains unclear. The CDR3 is 17 residues long. The V end lost 0 bases, the J end lost 3 bases, and 18 bases lay between the germline ends. Germline V lookup: CDR1 SGHRS, CDR2 YFSETQ. CDR3 residues: CASSLGGTGGVDTEAFF. CDR3 sequence (DNA): TGCGCCAGCAGCTTGGGTGGAACTGGAGGTGTGGACACTGAAGCTTTCTTT.

The chain has TRBV27 and TRBJ1-1, with D perhaps matching TRBD1 (6 bases). The V gene lost 3 bases and the J gene lost 8 bases, with 16 bases spanning the gap. Germline CDR1 reads MNHEY; CDR2 reads SMNVEV (reference sequence). This CDR3 has 14 amino acids. DNA of the CDR3: TGTGCCAGCAGTTTCAGTGGGGGGGCAGTAGAAGCTTTCTTT. Protein sequence: CASSFSGGAVEAFF.

The V and J genes are TRBV18 and TRBJ2-1; 12 nucleotides line up with TRBD2. The length of the CDR3 is 17 residues. Looked up from germline, CDR1 is KGHSH and CDR2 is LQKENI. The V gene end was trimmed by 1 base and the J gene end by 6 bases; junction bases not matched to a gene: 7. CDR3 in amino acids: CASSPRASGRARNEQFF. In DNA form, the CDR3 reads TGTGCCAGCTCACCACGCGCTAGCGGGAGGGCCCGCAATGAGCAGTTCTTC.

This rearrangement joins TRBV5-6 to TRBJ2-2; D unresolved. Germline V gene data show CDR1 as SGHDT and CDR2 as YYEEEE. CDR3 length: 15 residues. V was clipped by 1 base and J by 4 bases, with 11 bases between them. CDR3 amino acids: CASSLFPFLTGELFF. The CDR3 region has the DNA TGTGCCAGCAGCTTGTTTCCGTTCCTCACCGGGGAGCTGTTTTTT.

Only one count was recorded for this clone. Here the CDR3 DNA reads TGTGCCAGCAGCGAGGGACTTCCCCTCCACTTT. Amino acid sequence: CASSEGLPLHF. V gene TRBV7-6 combines with J gene TRBJ1-6; the D gene is possibly TRBD1 (5 bases). V lost 5 bases to trimming and J lost 13 bases, with 9 bases between them. Germline loops: CDR1 SGHVS, CDR2 FNYEAQ. CDR3 length equals 11 residues.

V usage is TRBV9 and J usage is TRBJ1-1; tentative D call: TRBD1 (6 bases). The CDR3 is 16 residues long. Germline V lookup: CDR1 SGDLS, CDR2 YYNGEE. The V and J ends lost 4 bases and 2 bases respectively, with 18 bases between them. The CDR3 loop is CASSPSSRTENTEAFF. Here the CDR3 DNA reads TGTGCCAGCAGCCCAAGTAGCCGGACAGAAAACACTGAAGCTTTCTTT.

This clone appeared a single time. The genes are TRBV7-9 and TRBJ2-7; no firm D call. Germline V gene sequence: CDR1 SEHNR, CDR2 FQNEAQ (reference sequence). The V end was cut by 1 base, the J end by 2 bases, with 9 bases between. The CDR3 is made up of 14 amino acids. Here the CDR3 reads CASSLVTDTYEQYF. CDR3 in DNA: TGTGCCAGCAGCTTAGTAACGGATACCTACGAGCAGTACTTC. Looking up the rest from reference TRBV7-9 and TRBJ2-7 gives the full variable domain: DTGVSQNPRHKITKRGQNVTFRCDPISEHNRLYWYRQTLGQGPEFLTYFQNEAQLEKSRLLSDRFSAERPKGSFSTLEIQRTEQGDSAMYLCASSLVTDTYEQYFGPGTRLTVT.

The chain uses TRBV7-8 and TRBJ2-3; TRBD2 matches 13 bases. Germline CDR1 and CDR2: SGHVS and FQNEAQ. The CDR3 has 17 residues. V gave up 4 bases and J gave up 2 bases; unmatched junction bases: 6. This CDR3 is CASSSSTSGRATDTQYF. The CDR3 region has the DNA TGTGCCAGCAGCTCCAGCACTAGCGGGAGGGCCACAGATACGCAGTATTTT. Full variable domain (missing parts from reference TRBV7-8 and TRBJ2-3): GAGVSQSPRYKVAKRGQDVALRCDPISGHVSLFWYQQALGQGPEFLTYFQNEAQLDKSGLPSDRFFAERPEGSVSTLKIQRTQQEDSAVYLCASSSSTSGRATDTQYFGPGTRLTVL.

The chain links TRBV7-9 to TRBJ1-3; D not resolved. V was shortened by 4 bases and J by 2 bases, with 12 bases between the two germline ends. Germline V gives CDR1 SEHNR, CDR2 FQNEAQ (reference sequence). This CDR3 comprises 15 residues. The CDR3 region is CASSSDRFTGNTIYF. The CDR3 DNA follows: TGTGCCAGCAGCTCAGACCGGTTCACTGGAAACACCATATATTTT.

The V call is TRBV19, the J call TRBJ1-5; possibly TRBD1 for D (5 bases). The CDR3 loop spans 14 amino acids. Between the trimmed V and J ends, which lost 6 bases and 4 bases, there was a span of 13 bases. CDR1 is LNHDA and CDR2 is SQIVND in the germline V gene (reference sequence). CDR3 bases: TGTGCCAGTAGATGGGGGGGTTGGAATCAGCCCCAGCATTTT. Encoded protein: CASRWGGWNQPQHF.

This rearrangement joins TRBV30 to TRBJ2-5; D is possibly TRBD1 (6 bases). V was clipped by 0 bases and J by 4 bases, with 15 bases between them. Germline assignment: CDR1 GTSNPN and CDR2 SVGIG (reference sequence). The CDR3 runs 15 residues. The CDR3, as DNA: TGTGCCTGGAGTGTACTCCCGGGACAAGGAGAGACCCAGTACTTC. Residues: CAWSVLPGQGETQYF.

V gene TRBV5-1 combines with J gene TRBJ2-2; the D is unclear. The CDR3 spans 14 residues. Per the germline V gene, CDR1 is SGHRS and CDR2 is YFSETQ. The V and J ends lost 0 bases and 7 bases respectively, with 10 bases between them. CDR3: CASSLDVLIGELFF. Written as DNA, the CDR3 is TGCGCCAGCAGCTTGGACGTGTTGATCGGGGAGCTGTTTTTT.

This chain connects TRBV5-1 to TRBJ1-3; D perhaps matches TRBD1 (5 bases). Trimming took off 2 bases at V and 0 bases at J, with 9 bases between the two ends. This CDR3 comprises 15 residues. Per the germline V gene, CDR1 is SGHRS and CDR2 is YFSETQ. In nucleotides, the CDR3 is TGCGCCAGCAGCTTACAGGATCGCTCTGGAAACACCATATATTTT. Translation gives CASSLQDRSGNTIYF.

The genes are TRBV28 and TRBJ1-1; a possible D gene is TRBD1 (5 bases). The CDR3 is 15 residues long. The germline V gene encodes CDR1 MDHEN and CDR2 SYDVKM. The ends were cut back, 4 bases at V and 0 bases at J, with 12 bases in the middle. The chain's CDR3 is CASSYGQVMNTEAFF. The CDR3 DNA sequence: TGTGCCAGCAGTTATGGACAAGTCATGAACACTGAAGCTTTCTTT.

The V and J genes are TRBV2 and TRBJ2-7; 9 bases line up with TRBD2. Trimming at V came to 6 bases and at J to 3 bases, leaving 3 bases not matched to a gene. The CDR3 spans 13 residues. Looked up from germline, CDR1 is SNHLY and CDR2 is FYNNEI. Here the CDR3 DNA reads TGTGCCAGCAGCATAGCGGGGGTCTACGAGCAGTACTTC. It encodes CASSIAGVYEQYF.

The rearrangement uses TRBV19 and TRBJ2-5, with D unresolved. The V and J ends lost 5 bases and 5 bases respectively, with 15 bases between them. The CDR3 length is 14 residues. Germline V CDR1 and CDR2: LNHDA, SQIVND (reference sequence). Here the CDR3 DNA reads TGTGCCAGTAGTGGTACCGCGACGTCGGAGACCCAGTACTTC. Translation gives CASSGTATSETQYF.

The V and J genes are TRBV7-8 and TRBJ1-5, with 9 bases identical to TRBD1. The CDR3 spans 16 residues. J gave up 4 bases and V 2 bases, and 6 bases lay outside the gene matches. Germline CDR1 and CDR2: SGHVS and FQNEAQ. CDR3 coding DNA: TGTGCCAGCAGCTTAAGCTGGGACAGGGCAAATCAGCCCCAGCATTTT. It encodes CASSLSWDRANQPQHF.

The chain couples TRBV7-6 to TRBJ2-3; 8 bases agree with TRBD1. Germline V CDR1 and CDR2: SGHVS, FNYEAQ. The CDR3 totals 17 residues. J gave up 6 bases and V 4 bases, and 15 bases lay outside the gene matches. This chain's CDR3 is CASSSTLTGVSGDTQYF. The CDR3, as DNA: TGTGCCAGCAGCTCGACGTTGACAGGGGTCAGCGGGGATACGCAGTATTTT.

V is TRBV24-1 and J is TRBJ2-3; 13 bases fit TRBD2. Germline loops: CDR1 KGHDR, CDR2 SFDVKD. Trimming at V came to 5 bases and at J to 2 bases, leaving 3 bases not matched to a gene. The CDR3 is 16 residues long. This CDR3 reads CATSATSGRNTDTQYF. The CDR3, as DNA: TGTGCCACCAGTGCGACTAGCGGGAGGAACACAGATACGCAGTATTTT.

The chain links TRBV30 to TRBJ1-2; D remains ambiguous. This CDR3 contains 13 residues. Germline V gives CDR1 GTSNPN, CDR2 SVGIG (reference sequence). Trimming removed 7 bases from V and 6 bases from J, with 18 bases in between. The DNA of the CDR3 is TGTGCCTCGGAGAGTAAGACCACCAATGGCTACACCTTC. It translates to CASESKTTNGYTF.

This clone was observed a single time. V and J are TRBV15 and TRBJ1-2; the D gene is possibly TRBD1 (5 bases). Germline CDR1 reads LNHNV; CDR2 reads YYDKDF (reference sequence). The CDR3 is made up of 16 amino acids. Trimming pared 0 bases from V and 8 bases from J, leaving 19 bases between. The CDR3 spells CATSRDRGGAYSGYTF. The CDR3 DNA follows: TGTGCCACCAGCAGAGATCGGGGAGGGGCCTACTCGGGCTACACCTTC.

The chain couples TRBV2 to TRBJ1-3; 9 bases map to TRBD1. Germline V CDR1 and CDR2: SNHLY, FYNNEI. The CDR3 extends over 17 amino acids. J gave up 0 bases and V 6 bases, and 9 bases lay outside the gene matches. The CDR3, as DNA: TGTGCCAGCAGCCTTGGGACAGGGCGTAGCTCTGGAAACACCATATATTTT. Its translation is CASSLGTGRSSGNTIYF.

The gene calls are TRBV7-3 and TRBJ1-2; 8 bases agree with TRBD1. Germline CDR1 reads SGHTA; CDR2 reads FQGTGA. Trimming cost V 6 bases and J 7 bases; bases outside gene matches: 7. The CDR3 runs 13 residues. In DNA, the CDR3 is TGTGCCAGCAGTTTCTCAGGGGGCGCTGGCTACACCTTC. Translated: CASSFSGGAGYTF.